This entry describes one TCR beta chain. Its cognate antigen is unknown. Primers included in the PCR were 60 Vbeta and 13 Jbeta primers. The data were produced by immunoSEQ multiplex PCR, yet TCRdb's version contains in-frame clones alone and is incomplete. This table has about 110,000 clones, almost 75% appearing once. Nominally healthy donors provided the samples, though records likely missed some immune exposures. V was pared by 3 bases and J by 5 bases, with 4 bases of the junction left unmatched. This CDR3 is 14 amino acids long. Germline-derived CDR1 and CDR2 are PRHDT and FYEKMQ (reference sequence). The record originates from a study of cytomegalovirus exposure and HLA in healthy donors. General study points: A later analysis linked about 17,000 TCR beta sequences to HLA alleles at 0.05 false discovery rate. A likely sequencing artifact accounted for one observed cluster of highly shared sequence variants. In an earlier analysis, most TCR beta V segments were productive about 90% or about 30% of the time.

The V gene is TRBV13, the J gene TRBJ1-1; TRBD1 matches 9 bases. The material sequenced was PBMCs. The source of this sequence is a man aged 35 to 55 in good health and CMV-seronegative. The CDR3 protein is CASSLGQGLTEAFF. CDR3 bases: TGTGCCAGCAGCTTGGGACAGGGTCTTACTGAAGCTTTCTTT. The complete variable domain, with remaining parts taken from reference TRBV13 and TRBJ1-1, reads AAGVIQSPRHLIKEKRETATLKCYPIPRHDTVYWYQQGPGQDPQFLISFYEKMQSDKGSIPDRFSAQQFSDYHSELNMSSLELGDSALYFCASSLGQGLTEAFFGQGTRLTVV.